This TCR beta chain was profiled in a study of cytomegalovirus exposure and HLA in healthy donors. Per the germline V gene, CDR1 is DFQATT and CDR2 is SNEGSKA (reference sequence). V was pared by 6 bases and J by 1 base, with 6 bases between. The CDR3 contains 11 residues. Clones were read by immunoSEQ multiplex PCR, and TCRdb kept only the in-frame ones, dropping some. The repertoire holds 200,000 to 250,000 clones, less than 90% seen once, with about 11% in the top ten. The sample was PBMCs. This TCR was recovered from a man younger than 35 in good health and CMV-seropositive. The chain links TRBV20-1 to TRBJ1-1; D is undetermined. Here the CDR3 DNA reads TGCAGTGCCCTTCAGAACACTGAAGCTTTCTTT. Translated: CSALQNTEAFF.